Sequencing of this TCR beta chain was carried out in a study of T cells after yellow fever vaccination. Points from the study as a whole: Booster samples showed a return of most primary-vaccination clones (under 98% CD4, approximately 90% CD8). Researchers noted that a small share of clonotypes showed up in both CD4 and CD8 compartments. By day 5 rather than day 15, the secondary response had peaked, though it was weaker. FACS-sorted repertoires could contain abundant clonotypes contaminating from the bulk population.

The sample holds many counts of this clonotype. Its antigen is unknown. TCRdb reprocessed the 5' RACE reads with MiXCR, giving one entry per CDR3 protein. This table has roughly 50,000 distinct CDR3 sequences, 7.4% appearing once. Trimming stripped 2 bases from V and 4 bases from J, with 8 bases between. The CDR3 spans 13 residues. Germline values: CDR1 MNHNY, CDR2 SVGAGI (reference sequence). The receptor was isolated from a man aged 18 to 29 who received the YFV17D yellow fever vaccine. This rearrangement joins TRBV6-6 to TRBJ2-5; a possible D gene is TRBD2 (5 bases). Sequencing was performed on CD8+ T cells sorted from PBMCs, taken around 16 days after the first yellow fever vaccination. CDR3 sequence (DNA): TGTGCCAGCAGTTACGGACTCCCAGAGACCCAGTACTTC. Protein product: CASSYGLPETQYF.